A single sample gave rise to the 13 T cell receptor beta chains below, sequenced in a study of T-cell reconstitution after alpha-beta-depleted transplantation in children. The authors prepared the TCRbeta library with unique molecular identifiers. Via MiXCR, TCRdb re-called the PCR reads, giving one row per CDR3 protein. The table records about 540,000 distinct CDR3 sequences, roughly 27% of them present only once. The material was PBMCs, obtained before TCRalphabeta/CD19-depleted stem cell transplant. These receptors all stem from a boy under three years old with Wiskott-Aldrich syndrome, due to receive a stem cell transplant.

This clonotype was observed at least ten times. V is TRBV11-2 and J is TRBJ2-1; 15 bases fit TRBD2. V lost 5 bases to trimming and J lost 2 bases; unmatched junction nucleotides: 10. Looked up from germline, CDR1 is SGHAT and CDR2 is FQNNGV. The CDR3 consists of 19 residues. This CDR3 reads CASSPRTSGRALPYNEQFF. The CDR3 bases are TGTGCCAGCAGCCCTAGGACTAGCGGGAGGGCCTTGCCCTACAATGAGCAGTTCTTC.

This clonotype came up a few times. The chain joins TRBV4-2 to TRBJ2-5; a possible D gene is TRBD2 (6 bases). Between the trimmed V and J ends, which lost 4 bases and 5 bases, there was a span of 23 bases. The CDR3 loop spans 17 amino acids. Germline V CDR1 and CDR2: LGHNA, YNFKEQ. The CDR3 is CASSPPGSSWKAETQYF. CDR3 in DNA: TGTGCCAGCAGCCCTCCCGGGAGCAGCTGGAAGGCGGAGACCCAGTACTTC.

The genes are TRBV9 and TRBJ2-2, with unresolved D. The ends were cut back, 2 bases at V and 4 bases at J, with 6 bases in the middle. There are 13 residues in the CDR3. Germline assignment: CDR1 SGDLS and CDR2 YYNGEE. The CDR3 DNA follows: TGTGCCAGCAGCGTTCTGGGCACCGGGGAGCTGTTTTTT. Its protein is CASSVLGTGELFF.

The gene calls are TRBV4-1 and TRBJ2-7; TRBD2 agrees at 8 bases. CDR1 and CDR2 (germline): MGHRA, YSYEKL. CDR3 size: 17 residues. V shed 0 bases, J shed 5 bases, and the junction held 12 bases outside the gene matches. This CDR3 is CASSQDLRGLAGNEQYF. CDR3 DNA: TGCGCCAGCAGCCAAGATCTTCGGGGGCTAGCGGGCAACGAGCAGTACTTC.

CDR3 DNA: TGTGCCAGCAGTTTCAGCGGGAGGGTGAGTGAGCAGTTCTTC. This sequence encodes CASSFSGRVSEQFF. The chain links TRBV12-3 or TRBV12-4 to TRBJ2-1; 10 nucleotides line up with TRBD2. This CDR3 is built from 14 residues. V was clipped by 3 bases and J by 9 bases; unmatched bases: 5.

The gene calls are TRBV11-2 and TRBJ2-1; unclear D gene. Per the germline V gene, CDR1 is SGHAT and CDR2 is FQNNGV. Trimming removed 1 base at V and 3 bases at J, with 22 bases between. CDR3 length: 19 amino acids. CDR3 nucleotides: TGTGCCAGCAGCTTAGTCGATCCCTTTTTATCCAGCCTCTACAATGAGCAGTTCTTC. This sequence encodes CASSLVDPFLSSLYNEQFF.

The rearrangement links TRBV14 to TRBJ1-1; D is undetermined. Deletions cut 0 bases from V and 0 bases from J, with 8 bases between. This CDR3 spans 15 amino acids. Germline CDR1 SGHDN, CDR2 FVKESK. This chain's CDR3 is CASSQDRVVNTEAFF. Here the CDR3 DNA reads TGTGCCAGCAGCCAAGATCGGGTGGTGAACACTGAAGCTTTCTTT.

Written as DNA, the CDR3 is TGTGCCAGCAGTTTAGAGCCAGGGAGACCCTACAATGAGCAGTTCTTC. As protein: CASSLEPGRPYNEQFF. The chain uses TRBV12-3 or TRBV12-4 and TRBJ2-1; perhaps D is TRBD1 or TRBD2 (5 bases each). The CDR3 consists of 16 residues. The V end lost 1 base, the J end lost 2 bases, and 12 bases lay between the germline ends.

In its sample, this clonotype was seen a few times. CDR3 residues: CASSLRLAGALRYNEQFF. DNA for the CDR3: TGTGCCAGCAGTTTACGACTAGCGGGAGCGCTTCGCTACAATGAGCAGTTCTTC. This chain connects TRBV12-3 or TRBV12-4 to TRBJ2-1; 12 positions match TRBD2. The trim removed 2 bases at V and 3 bases at J, leaving 8 bases unmatched. This CDR3 contains 18 residues.

In this sample, this clonotype turned up a few times. The chain combines TRBV10-3 with TRBJ2-1; D remains ambiguous. Germline CDR1 ENHRY, CDR2 SYGVKD. Trimming left V 4 bases short and J 6 bases short, with 13 bases between. The length of the CDR3 is 14 residues. CDR3 coding DNA: TGTGCCATCAGTGGCCGGAACAGAGGCAATGAGCAGTTCTTC. Its protein is CAISGRNRGNEQFF.

This clonotype was counted between two and nine times. The J gene is TRBJ2-1, the V gene TRBV5-1; 9 bases fit TRBD2. CDR1 SGHRS and CDR2 YFSETQ come from the germline V gene. The length of the CDR3 is 17 residues. V was clipped by 0 bases and J by 4 bases; unmatched bases: 8. The CDR3 region has the DNA TGCGCCAGCAGCTTGGGGGGGACTAGCTGGAGTTACAATGAGCAGTTCTTC. Encoded protein: CASSLGGTSWSYNEQFF.

CDR3: CASSLRDSRMRNTIYF. The CDR3 region has the DNA TGTGCCAGCAGCCTAAGAGACAGTCGGATGAGAAACACCATATATTTT. V usage is TRBV7-2 and J usage is TRBJ1-3, with D perhaps TRBD1 (5 bases). The germline gives CDR1 SGHTA, CDR2 FQGNSA. V gave up 5 bases and J gave up 5 bases, with 19 bases separating them. The CDR3 extends over 16 amino acids.

This clonotype was seen a few times. The chain is built from TRBV20-1 and TRBJ2-1, with 7 bases identical to TRBD2. This CDR3 is built from 15 residues. Germline V CDR1 and CDR2: DFQATT, SNEGSKA (reference sequence). V dropped 2 bases and J dropped 2; count of bases not matched to a gene: 6. The CDR3 region is CSARLPGLPYNEQFF. CDR3 coding DNA: TGCAGTGCTAGACTACCGGGACTACCCTACAATGAGCAGTTCTTC.